A single sample gave rise to the 26 T cell receptor beta chains below, sequenced in a study of identical twins. TCRdb re-called the 5' RACE reads through MiXCR, storing one row per CDR3 protein. The repertoire consists of 350,000 to 450,000 distinct CDR3 sequences, with about a fifth occurring once and the leading ten covering approximately 12%. The sequenced sample was naive T cells sorted from blood. These receptors came from a man in his fifties or sixties in good health.

This chain uses TRBV19 with TRBJ1-4, with unresolved D. Trimming took off 7 bases at V and 0 bases at J, with 9 bases between the two ends. This CDR3 contains 14 residues. Per germline, CDR1 LNHDA and CDR2 SQIVND (reference sequence). The CDR3 bases are TGTGCCAGTAAACACCATTCAACTAATGAAAAACTGTTTTTT. Translated, it gives CASKHHSTNEKLFF.

This clonotype was seen ten or more times. CDR3 sequence (DNA): TGCGCCAGCAGCTCAGGAGGGACCGGGGAGCTGTTTTTT. It is translated as CASSSGGTGELFF. The gene calls are TRBV5-1 and TRBJ2-2; the D gene is possibly TRBD2 (6 bases). The germline V and J ends were trimmed by 3 bases and 5 bases, with 8 bases remaining between them. Germline V gene lookup returns CDR1 SGHRS and CDR2 YFSETQ. The CDR3 totals 13 residues. The entire variable domain, with the rest obtained from reference TRBV5-1 and TRBJ2-2, is as follows: KAGVTQTPRYLIKTRGQQVTLSCSPISGHRSVSWYQQTPGQGLQFLFEYFSETQRNKGNFPGRFSGRQFSNSRSEMNVSTLELGDSALYLCASSSGGTGELFFGEGSRLTVL.

This clonotype occurred many times. The chain employs TRBV4-3 and TRBJ2-7, with D tentatively TRBD1 (5 bases). V was shortened by 0 bases and J by 4 bases, with 13 bases between the two germline ends. The CDR3 has 15 residues. CDR1 and CDR2 (germline): LGHNA, YSLEER. The CDR3 DNA follows: TGCGCCAGCAGCCAAGATGAAGGGGTGTGGTACGAGCAGTACTTC. Translation: CASSQDEGVWYEQYF.

This chain links TRBV20-1 with TRBJ1-6; D unresolved. The CDR3 contains 16 residues. Germline-derived CDR1 and CDR2 are DFQATT and SNEGSKA (reference sequence). Between the trimmed V and J ends, which lost 3 bases and 2 bases, there was a span of 14 bases. CDR3 sequence reads: CSASYTVLPYNSPLHF. The CDR3 DNA follows: TGCAGTGCTAGTTACACGGTGCTCCCCTATAATTCACCCCTCCACTTT.

This clonotype was seen only a few times. CDR3 sequence (DNA): TGTGCCAGCAGCCCCAAGGGGGGCTCCTACGAGCAGTACTTC. Its translation is CASSPKGGSYEQYF. V usage is TRBV5-6 and J usage is TRBJ2-7, with D perhaps being TRBD1 or TRBD2 (6 bases each). The germline CDR1 and CDR2 sequences are SGHDT and YYEEEE. The CDR3 is made up of 14 amino acids. The V gene lost 4 bases and the J gene lost 0 bases, with 11 bases spanning the gap. Supplemented by reference TRBV5-6 and TRBJ2-7, the full variable domain reads DAGVTQSPTHLIKTRGQQVTLRCSPKSGHDTVSWYQQALGQGPQFIFQYYEEEERQRGNFPDRFSGHQFPNYSSELNVNALLLGDSALYLCASSPKGGSYEQYFGPGTRLTVT.

This clonotype was detected ten times or more. The CDR3 reads CAISESTSGGLYNEQFF. The CDR3 DNA reads TGTGCCATCAGTGAGTCGACTAGCGGGGGGCTCTACAATGAGCAGTTCTTC. V is TRBV10-3 and J is TRBJ2-1; the match to TRBD2 covers 13 bases. Germline lookup yields CDR1 ENHRY and CDR2 SYGVKD. This CDR3 is 17 amino acids long. After removal of 0 bases from V and 3 bases from J, the junction contained 2 bases not matched to a gene.

This clonotype was found many times. The genes are TRBV20-1 and TRBJ1-5; 7 nucleotides agree with TRBD1. Germline CDR1 and CDR2: DFQATT and SNEGSKA (reference sequence). Trimming at V came to 3 bases and at J to 4 bases, leaving 6 bases not matched to a gene. The CDR3 totals 14 residues. The CDR3 DNA sequence: TGCAGTGCTAGCCCCGTGACAGGGAATCAGCCCCAGCATTTT. Translating gives CSASPVTGNQPQHF.

The chain has TRBV20-1 and TRBJ2-2; 7 bases are shared with TRBD2. The CDR3 is 17 amino acids. The trim removed 1 base at V and 1 base at J, leaving 9 bases unmatched. CDR1 is DFQATT and CDR2 is SNEGSKA in the germline V gene (reference sequence). The CDR3 region is CSARGIAGGGNTGELFF. CDR3 DNA: TGCAGTGCTAGAGGAATCGCTGGCGGGGGGAACACCGGGGAGCTGTTTTTT.

CDR3 sequence reads: CASSPNGQGAREKLFF. The CDR3, as DNA: TGTGCCAGCAGCCCGAACGGACAGGGGGCACGAGAAAAACTGTTTTTT. V usage is TRBV7-2 and J usage is TRBJ1-4, with TRBD1 identical over 11 bases. V lost 5 bases and J lost 8; bases outside the gene matches: 10. The CDR3 has 16 residues. Germline values: CDR1 SGHTA, CDR2 FQGNSA.

The chain couples TRBV7-2 to TRBJ1-1; no clear D. Trimming took 2 bases from V and 7 from J, leaving 11 bases between them. The CDR3 length is 13 residues. Germline V gene lookup returns CDR1 SGHTA and CDR2 FQGNSA. The CDR3: CASSLPLLSEAFF. For the CDR3, the DNA is TGTGCCAGCAGCTTACCCCTTTTGAGTGAAGCTTTCTTT.

This clonotype has only a few counts. The chain is built from TRBV7-9 and TRBJ2-5; D is possibly TRBD2 (6 bases). There are 13 residues in the CDR3. V lost 3 bases to trimming and J lost 5 bases, with 10 bases between them. Looked up from germline, CDR1 is SEHNR and CDR2 is FQNEAQ (reference sequence). CDR3 region: CASSFGGWETQYF. The CDR3 DNA reads TGTGCCAGCAGCTTCGGGGGTTGGGAGACCCAGTACTTC.

This chain joins TRBV27 and TRBJ1-2; 8 bases fit TRBD1. V lost 3 bases and J lost 4; bases outside the gene matches: 7. The CDR3 totals 15 residues. Germline CDR1 reads MNHEY; CDR2 reads SMNVEV (reference sequence). Here the CDR3 reads CASSFSGGAGYGYTF. The CDR3 coding sequence is TGTGCCAGCAGTTTTTCAGGGGGCGCGGGCTATGGCTACACCTTC.

CDR3 sequence (DNA): TGCGCCAGCAGCTTAGGAGGCCGGCAGGGGACTGGCTACACCTTC. This codes for CASSLGGRQGTGYTF. The chain links TRBV5-1 to TRBJ1-2, with a tentative D call TRBD1 (6 bases). V was pared by 2 bases and J by 7 bases, with 18 bases between. This CDR3 is built from 15 residues. Germline CDR1 is SGHRS and CDR2 is YFSETQ.

Regarding this clonotype: This could be a read error, since a much larger clone is one nucleotide away. In DNA, the CDR3 is TGCAGTGCAATCGCTTGGGGGGGCCCCAGCGAGCAGTACTTC. Protein sequence: CSAIAWGGPSEQYF. V usage is TRBV20-1 and J usage is TRBJ2-7, with a tentative D call TRBD2 (7 bases). This CDR3 is 14 amino acids long. CDR1 and CDR2 from the germline V gene are DFQATT and SNEGSKA (reference sequence). V lost 6 bases and J 6 bases, leaving 21 bases between the germline ends.

The J gene is TRBJ1-1, the V gene TRBV7-2; D unresolved. The CDR3 is 14 amino acids. CDR1 and CDR2 from the germline V gene are SGHTA and FQGNSA. V gave up 3 bases and J gave up 0 bases, with 8 bases separating them. The CDR3 sequence is CASSFSSMNTEAFF. CDR3 DNA sequence: TGTGCCAGCAGCTTTAGCAGCATGAACACTGAAGCTTTCTTT.

This clonotype was seen a handful of times. This chain uses TRBV12-3 or TRBV12-4 with TRBJ2-1; weak D call: TRBD2 (7 bases). The CDR3 consists of 16 residues. V lost 8 bases and J 0 bases, leaving 17 bases between the germline ends. The CDR3 is CASVRGGGTSYNEQFF. The CDR3 nucleotides read TGTGCCAGCGTGCGAGGGGGGGGCACCTCCTACAATGAGCAGTTCTTC.

The sample holds a few counts of this clonotype. The chain carries TRBV19 and TRBJ2-5, with D uncertain. With 3 bases removed from V and 1 base from J, the gap between germline ends came to 9 bases. CDR1 and CDR2 from the germline V gene are LNHDA and SQIVND (reference sequence). CDR3 length equals 14 residues. This CDR3 is CASSMGMLQETQYF. Here the CDR3 DNA reads TGTGCCAGTAGTATGGGGATGCTCCAAGAGACCCAGTACTTC.

CDR3 in amino acids: CAWSRTGGNQPQHF. CDR3 nucleotides: TGTGCCTGGAGTCGGACAGGGGGCAATCAGCCCCAGCATTTT. The rearrangement uses TRBV30 and TRBJ1-5; 9 nucleotides align to TRBD1. The V gene end was trimmed by 2 bases and the J gene end by 2 bases; junction bases not matched to a gene: 1. The CDR3 runs to 14 residues. Germline V gene sequence: CDR1 GTSNPN, CDR2 SVGIG (reference sequence).

This chain joins TRBV7-2 and TRBJ2-7, with 7 bases that match TRBD1. This CDR3 region has 15 residues. The junction had 6 bases not matched to a gene; V was cut back by 1 base and J by 3 bases. The germline CDR1 and CDR2 sequences are SGHTA and FQGNSA. The CDR3 DNA is TGTGCCAGCAGCTTAGAAGGGGCAGGGGGCTACGAGCAGTACTTC. Protein product: CASSLEGAGGYEQYF.

The J gene is TRBJ2-2, the V gene TRBV5-6; 7 nucleotides line up with TRBD2. Trimming removed 7 bases from V and 5 bases from J; junction bases left unmatched: 14. CDR1 SGHDT and CDR2 YYEEEE come from the germline V gene. The CDR3 length is 16 residues. The CDR3 DNA is TGTGCCAGCGCCACCGTGGGGGGGATTTGGACCGGGGAGCTGTTTTTT. Translated, it gives CASATVGGIWTGELFF. The variable domain in full, with the rest retrieved from reference TRBV5-6 and TRBJ2-2, is DAGVTQSPTHLIKTRGQQVTLRCSPKSGHDTVSWYQQALGQGPQFIFQYYEEEERQRGNFPDRFSGHQFPNYSSELNVNALLLGDSALYLCASATVGGIWTGELFFGEGSRLTVL.

In its sample, this clonotype was seen many times. The DNA of the CDR3 is TGTGCCAGCAGCTACAGGGTTGTAGGCTACACCTTC. It yields the protein CASSYRVVGYTF. The V call is TRBV5-6, the J call TRBJ1-2, with D maybe TRBD1 (6 bases). Trimming removed 3 bases at V and 8 bases at J, with 11 bases between. The CDR3 has 12 amino acids. CDR1 is SGHDT and CDR2 is YYEEEE in the germline V gene.

The chain is built from TRBV27 and TRBJ2-6; 8 nucleotides line up with TRBD1. CDR3 length equals 17 residues. Germline V gene sequence: CDR1 MNHEY, CDR2 SMNVEV (reference sequence). J was trimmed by 2 bases and V by 6 bases; bases with no gene match: 9. CDR3 residues: CASSRQGPAAGANVLTF. The DNA of the CDR3 is TGTGCCAGCAGCAGACAGGGGCCTGCGGCTGGGGCCAACGTCCTGACTTTC.

V gene TRBV20-1 combines with J gene TRBJ2-1; 12 positions agree with TRBD2. V lost 5 bases to trimming and J lost 7 bases; unmatched junction nucleotides: 6. CDR3 size: 14 residues. CDR1 and CDR2 from the germline V gene are DFQATT and SNEGSKA (reference sequence). CDR3 sequence (DNA): TGCAGTGCTCAGGGCGGACTAGCGGGGAATGAGCAGTTCTTC. It is translated as CSAQGGLAGNEQFF.

This chain joins TRBV28 and TRBJ2-7; D possibly uses TRBD1 or TRBD2 (7 bases each). There are 16 residues in the CDR3. Germline V CDR1 and CDR2: MDHEN, SYDVKM. The V gene lost 7 bases and the J gene lost 1 base, with 20 bases spanning the gap. CDR3 DNA sequence: TGTGCCAGCACAAGGGGTCCAGGGGGGGGTTCCTACGAGCAGTACTTC. This codes for CASTRGPGGGSYEQYF.

This clonotype was counted at least ten times. The chain has TRBV10-3 and TRBJ2-4; 11 nucleotides match TRBD2. The ends lost 3 bases at V and 0 bases at J; junction bases unmatched: 7. Germline CDR1 ENHRY, CDR2 SYGVKD. The length of the CDR3 is 18 residues. In DNA form, the CDR3 reads TGTGCCATCAGTGATCCGGTAGCGGGAGGGCTAGCCAAAAACATTCAGTACTTC. Encoded protein: CAISDPVAGGLAKNIQYF.

This clonotype was observed many times. J is TRBJ1-1 and V is TRBV24-1; 7 bases align to TRBD1. Germline CDR1 and CDR2: KGHDR and SFDVKD. J was trimmed by 2 bases and V by 1 base; bases with no gene match: 6. This CDR3 region has 16 residues. This chain's CDR3 is CATSDFEDRKNTEAFF. The CDR3 DNA follows: TGTGCCACCAGTGATTTCGAGGACAGGAAAAACACTGAAGCTTTCTTT.